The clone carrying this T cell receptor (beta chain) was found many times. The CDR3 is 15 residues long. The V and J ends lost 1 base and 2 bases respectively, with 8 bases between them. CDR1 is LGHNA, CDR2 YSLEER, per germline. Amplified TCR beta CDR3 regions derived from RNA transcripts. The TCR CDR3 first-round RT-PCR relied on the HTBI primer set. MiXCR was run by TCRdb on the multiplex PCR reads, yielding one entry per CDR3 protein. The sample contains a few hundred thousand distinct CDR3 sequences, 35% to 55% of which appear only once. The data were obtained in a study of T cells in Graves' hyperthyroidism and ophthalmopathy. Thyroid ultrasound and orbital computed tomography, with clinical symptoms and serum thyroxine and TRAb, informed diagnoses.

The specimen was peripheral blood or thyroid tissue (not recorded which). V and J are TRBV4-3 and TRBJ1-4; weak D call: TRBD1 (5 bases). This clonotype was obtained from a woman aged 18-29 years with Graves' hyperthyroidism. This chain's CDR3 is CASSQVRGTNEKLFF. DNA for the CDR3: TGCGCCAGCAGCCAAGTGAGGGGTACTAATGAAAAACTGTTTTTT.